The 24 T cell receptor beta chains presented below share a single source sample, sequenced in a study of blood T cells in healthy people across ages. Sample-barcoded 5' priming and a J-beta primer mix drove a second PCR of about 7 to 12 cycles. Each CDR3 protein is one row after TCRdb ran MiXCR on the 5' RACE reads. The table records around 1,500,000 distinct CDR3 sequences, approximately 42% of them present only once. Material: blood. All receptors derive from a woman aged 18-29 years in good health.

The J gene is TRBJ2-7, the V gene TRBV15; TRBD1 agrees at 10 bases. The CDR3 covers 16 residues. Germline loops: CDR1 LNHNV, CDR2 YYDKDF (reference sequence). After removal of 0 bases from V and 3 bases from J, the junction contained 5 bases not matched to a gene. DNA for the CDR3: TGTGCCACCAGCAGAGATCAGGGACAGGGGTTCTACGAGCAGTACTTC. Protein product: CATSRDQGQGFYEQYF.

The rearrangement joins TRBV27 to TRBJ2-7, with 10 bases matching TRBD1. CDR1 is MNHEY and CDR2 is SMNVEV in the germline V gene (reference sequence). This CDR3 is built from 16 residues. V dropped 8 bases and J dropped 2; count of bases not matched to a gene: 12. CDR3 protein: CASQLYTGTGAYEQYF. CDR3 in DNA: TGTGCCAGCCAACTTTATACCGGGACAGGGGCCTACGAGCAGTACTTC.

The gene calls are TRBV25-1 and TRBJ1-2, with D possibly matching TRBD1 (6 bases). This CDR3 region has 13 residues. Trimming stripped 4 bases from V and 6 bases from J, with 12 bases between. Germline CDR1 MGHDK, CDR2 SYGVNS. For the CDR3, the DNA is TGTGCCAGCAGTGGGACAGTGTCTGATGGCTACACCTTC. Amino acids: CASSGTVSDGYTF.

The V and J genes are TRBV20-1 and TRBJ1-5; 10 bases match TRBD1. The J segment lost 2 bases and the V segment lost 3 bases, leaving 4 bases of the junction unmatched. CDR1 is DFQATT and CDR2 is SNEGSKA in the germline V gene (reference sequence). The CDR3 is 15 residues long. CDR3 region: CSARTGQGGNQPQHF. The CDR3 nucleotides read TGCAGTGCTAGGACTGGACAGGGGGGCAATCAGCCCCAGCATTTT.

V gene TRBV10-3 combines with J gene TRBJ2-1; D not certain. V lost 3 bases and J lost 3, with 3 bases in between. The CDR3 extends over 12 amino acids. Germline lookup yields CDR1 ENHRY and CDR2 SYGVKD. The CDR3 DNA reads TGTGCCATCAGTGAACTCTACAATGAGCAGTTCTTC. Translation gives CAISELYNEQFF.

The chain couples TRBV12-3 or TRBV12-4 to TRBJ2-3; D call uncertain. V shed 5 bases and J shed 11 bases, with 17 bases lying between them. This CDR3 is built from 13 residues. CDR3 DNA: TGTGCCAGCAGTAATACACTCACAGATGTGCAGTATTTT. Residues: CASSNTLTDVQYF.

To note about this clonotype: The DNA is omitted, as the CDR3 cannot be located on it reliably, and the CDR3 follows TCRdb's listing. The chain's CDR3 is CSASGQGFQETQYF. The chain employs TRBV20-1 and TRBJ2-5; TRBD1 is the table's D call and was not checked against the DNA. The germline gives CDR1 DFQATT, CDR2 SNEGSKA (reference sequence). The CDR3 is made up of 14 amino acids, end residues included.

This chain's CDR3 is CSARMVMFYEQYF. The CDR3 DNA sequence: TGCAGTGCTCGGATGGTAATGTTCTACGAGCAGTACTTC. The J gene is TRBJ2-7, the V gene TRBV20-1; D ambiguous. V lost 5 bases and J lost 3, with 14 bases in between. Germline CDR1 is DFQATT and CDR2 is SNEGSKA (reference sequence). CDR3 size: 13 residues.

This chain uses TRBV6-6 with TRBJ2-7; D gene uncertain. Germline values: CDR1 MNHNY, CDR2 SVGAGI (reference sequence). The CDR3 has 14 residues. V lost 0 bases, J lost 6 bases, and 12 bases lay in between. The CDR3 coding sequence is TGTGCCAGCAGTTACTCCGGGCAGGTACTCGAGCAGTACTTC. Its translation is CASSYSGQVLEQYF.

This chain joins TRBV20-1 and TRBJ1-1, with D uncertain. Germline lookup yields CDR1 DFQATT and CDR2 SNEGSKA (reference sequence). This CDR3 has 14 residues. Trimming stripped 1 base from V and 11 bases from J, with 20 bases between. The CDR3 nucleotides are TGCAGTGCTAGAGGGGAGGAGCCCCTTTATTTGGCTTTCTTT. It yields the protein CSARGEEPLYLAFF.

The chain couples TRBV6-1 to TRBJ2-1, with TRBD2 identical over 7 bases. V gave up 3 bases and J gave up 3 bases; unmatched junction bases: 5. Germline-derived CDR1 and CDR2 are MNHNS and SASEGT. This CDR3 has 15 residues. The CDR3 sequence: CASSESSGVYNEQFF. The CDR3 DNA is TGTGCCAGCAGTGAGTCGAGCGGGGTCTACAATGAGCAGTTCTTC.

This clonotype was observed a single time. The chain employs TRBV7-9 and TRBJ2-5; D assignment may be TRBD1 or TRBD2 (6 bases each). The ends were cut back, 1 base at V and 3 bases at J, with 18 bases in the middle. From germline, CDR1 is SEHNR and CDR2 FQNEAQ (reference sequence). The CDR3 is made up of 17 amino acids. CDR3 sequence: CASSLGRGGLREETQYF. DNA of the CDR3: TGTGCCAGCAGCTTAGGTCGAGGGGGGCTCCGAGAAGAGACCCAGTACTTC.

The chain combines TRBV4-2 with TRBJ2-3, with D perhaps given as TRBD1 or TRBD2 (5 bases each). Germline assignment: CDR1 LGHNA and CDR2 YNFKEQ. The CDR3 contains 17 residues. V was pared by 0 bases and J by 8 bases, with 21 bases between. CDR3 in amino acids: CASSQDPGPPSSSTQYF. As DNA, the CDR3 is TGTGCCAGCAGCCAAGATCCGGGACCCCCTTCCTCATCTACGCAGTATTTT.

This clonotype showed up just a few times. The chain joins TRBV5-1 to TRBJ2-2, with 12 bases lining up with TRBD2. CDR1 and CDR2 from the germline V gene are SGHRS and YFSETQ. Trimming at V came to 2 bases and at J to 6 bases, leaving 11 bases not matched to a gene. CDR3 length equals 18 residues. The CDR3 sequence is CASSFGLAGLVLSGELFF. CDR3 bases: TGCGCCAGCAGCTTTGGACTAGCGGGATTAGTGCTTTCCGGGGAGCTGTTTTTT.

This clonotype appeared a few times. The V gene is TRBV9, the J gene TRBJ2-5; weak D call: TRBD2 (5 bases). The J call is doubtful: the DNA matches TRBJ2-7 better. The CDR3 loop spans 13 amino acids. CDR1 and CDR2 (germline): SGDLS, YYNGEE. The CDR3 protein is CASSVAGSHEQYF. The CDR3 DNA reads as TGTGCCAGCAGCGTAGCGGGGAGCCACGAGCAGTACTTC.

The chain recombines TRBV15 with TRBJ2-1; no clear D. V gave up 2 bases and J gave up 5 bases, with 4 bases separating them. The CDR3 covers 12 residues. The V gene's germline CDR1 is LNHNV and CDR2 YYDKDF (reference sequence). CDR3 sequence: CATSRMNNEQFF. For the CDR3, the DNA is TGTGCCACCAGCAGAATGAACAATGAGCAGTTCTTC. The full variable domain, in which reference TRBV15 and TRBJ2-1 provide the parts outside the CDR3, is DAMVIQNPRYQVTQFGKPVTLSCSQTLNHNVMYWYQQKSSQAPKLLFHYYDKDFNNEADTPDNFQSRRPNTSFCFLDIRSPGLGDTAMYLCATSRMNNEQFFGPGTRLTVL.

In its sample, this clonotype was seen a few times. The CDR3 is CASTLAPSDFHEQFF. As DNA, the CDR3 is TGTGCCAGCACCCTCGCCCCCTCCGATTTCCATGAGCAGTTCTTC. The rearrangement uses TRBV12-3 or TRBV12-4 and TRBJ2-1; D is unclear. The CDR3 is 15 residues long. V lost 7 bases and J lost 8, with 21 bases in between.

The CDR3 DNA reads as TGCAGTGCTAGAGACTACAAGTTACAAGAGACCCAGTACTTC. Its protein product is CSARDYKLQETQYF. The chain couples TRBV20-1 to TRBJ2-5; D remains ambiguous. This CDR3 has 14 residues. Deletions cut 0 bases from V and 2 bases from J, with 10 bases between. Per the germline V gene, CDR1 is DFQATT and CDR2 is SNEGSKA (reference sequence).

Only one count was recorded for this clonotype. The V and J genes are TRBV29-1 and TRBJ1-1; 11 positions match TRBD1. V shed 1 base and J 5 bases; nucleotides not matched to a gene: 3. Per the germline V gene, CDR1 is SQVTM and CDR2 is ANQGSEA. The CDR3 loop spans 14 amino acids. This chain's CDR3 is CSVEAGTGGTEAFF. CDR3 nucleotides: TGCAGCGTTGAAGCTGGGACAGGGGGAACTGAAGCTTTCTTT.

This chain uses TRBV6-2 or TRBV6-3 with TRBJ2-4; D gene unclear. The J call may be faulty, since TRBJ2-7 better matches the DNA end. This CDR3 has 16 amino acids. CDR1 is MNHEY and CDR2 is SVGEGT in the germline V gene. The CDR3 is CASSYSGHLRAYEQYF. The DNA of the CDR3 is TGTGCCAGCAGTTACTCTGGTCACTTGAGAGCCTACGAGCAGTACTTC.

This clonotype was detected only a few times. The V call is TRBV2, the J call TRBJ1-6, with D possibly TRBD1 on 6 matching bases. The CDR3 totals 15 residues. The V end lost 6 bases, the J end lost 7 bases, and 16 bases lay between the germline ends. CDR1 SNHLY and CDR2 FYNNEI come from the germline V gene. Here the CDR3 DNA reads TGTGCCAGCAGAGCAGCAGGGGTGGGCAATTCACCCCTCCACTTT. Protein product: CASRAAGVGNSPLHF.

In its sample, this clonotype was seen once. CDR3 nucleotides: TGTGCCAGCACGCTGGGTGGCGGGGAGCTGTTTTTT. It specifies CASTLGGGELFF. J is TRBJ2-2 and V is TRBV2, with D unresolved. CDR3 size: 12 residues. Trimming removed 7 bases from V and 7 bases from J, with 10 bases in between. The germline V gene encodes CDR1 SNHLY and CDR2 FYNNEI.

The chain joins TRBV7-9 to TRBJ1-1; TRBD1 is a possible D gene (6 bases). The ends were cut back, 3 bases at V and 3 bases at J, with 11 bases in the middle. Germline-derived CDR1 and CDR2 are SEHNR and FQNEAQ (reference sequence). There are 14 residues in the CDR3. In DNA form, the CDR3 reads TGTGCCAGCAGCTTTGGGGGCCGATACACTGAAGCTTTCTTT. It specifies CASSFGGRYTEAFF.

The rearrangement uses TRBV18 and TRBJ1-2; D may be TRBD1 (6 bases). This CDR3 comprises 15 residues. Germline values: CDR1 KGHSH, CDR2 LQKENI. Trimming removed 2 bases at V and 4 bases at J, with 14 bases between. CDR3 DNA: TGTGCCAGCTCACCAGTACGGGCACAGGGCTATGGCTACACCTTC. This translates into CASSPVRAQGYGYTF.